In this sample, the clone carrying this TCR beta chain turned up once. The data are from a study of blood T cell repertoires in COVID-19. Turning to the study itself: The origin of the acute and convalescent COVID-19 samples was the United States, Italy and Spain. From T cells, B-cell-depleted T cells, or PBMCs came the material, which was cDNA or gDNA.

This CDR3 is 12 amino acids long. The germline V and J ends were trimmed by 7 bases and 1 base, with 7 bases remaining between them. Germline V gives CDR1 MDHEN, CDR2 SYDVKM. Authors' data handling: The authors estimated nucleated cell counts from reference gene primer amplification. Sequenced by immunoSEQ multiplex PCR; TCRdb stores in-frame clones only, minus some. Clone size and the V and J calls come from that table; the DNA yielded D and trimming. The table shows 150,000 to 200,000 clones, with more than 70% occurring only once. Sample: peripheral blood. The rearrangement joins TRBV28 to TRBJ1-2; D ambiguous. The TCR comes from a woman between 25 and 40 years old with acute or convalescent COVID-19. DNA of the CDR3: TGTGCCAGCATAGGCGGTAACTATGGCTACACCTTC. Its translation: CASIGGNYGYTF.